The present TCR beta chain was sequenced within a study of cytomegalovirus exposure and HLA in healthy donors (TCRdb year 2017). For the wider study: An earlier analysis of roughly 570 of the donors reported 276 Gb of sequence data and around 110 million unique TCR beta sequences obtained from about 200 million T cells. Around 320 gigabases of sequencing data and approximately 85 million unique TCR sequences were included in an early release covering roughly 600 HLA-typed donors. Of the roughly 410 genotyped donors, approximately 80% were placed in the genetic ancestry cluster associated with self-reported Caucasian donors. The study was designed to test whether signatures of past pathogen exposure could be identified by cataloging public T cell receptors. The study profiled the T cell repertoires of 500 to 800 subjects by immunosequencing and related them to cytomegalovirus serostatus. Along with the approximately 650-subject first cohort, a separate validation cohort of over a hundred different subjects was used. The study combined high-throughput TCR immunosequencing, statistical association of individual TCRs with disease status, and machine learning to predict cytomegalovirus infection status. In a later analysis, previously published TCR beta repertoires from 500 to 750 donors were re-analyzed and high-resolution HLA genotyping was added so that TCR occurrence patterns could be studied. The later analysis used no new phenotypic data to find candidate immune exposures, relying instead on TCR beta sequences and their occurrence across donors. In an earlier analysis of roughly 540 of the donors, high-throughput TCR beta sequencing was used to judge whether each TCR beta V gene segment behaved as functional or pseudogenic. Donor age, sex, ethnicity and CMV serostatus were compiled together with the repertoire data. A later genetic analysis used genome-wide SNP genotypes for 398 of the 666 donors, treating that subset as a discovery cohort. All discovery cohort repertoires had been generated on a single sequencing platform. HLA typing covered class I and class II loci at four-digit resolution. Typing coverage varied by locus: roughly 620-640 donors for A, B, C, DRB1 and DQB1; approximately 500 for DQA1; about 570 for DPA1; 450 to 480 for DPB1. Because of strong linkage in the cohort, 4 to 6 DR-DQ haplotypes were treated as single units for association and clustering. Among under 450 genotyped donors of the cohort, an average of around 240,000 unique TCR beta nucleotide sequences were sequenced per donor, roughly 20% of them non-productive. The paper's findings and limits, for the study overall: In both the original and validation cohorts, the classifier was reported to diagnose cytomegalovirus status with high specificity and sensitivity. A later genetic analysis associated a missense DCLRE1C variant with V-gene and J-gene trimming of TCR beta chains, and an independent cohort replicated the association. According to the authors, the approach could potentially be generalized to other disease states and immunological phenotypes. Correlated functional status among segregating V segments might reflect linkage disequilibrium, but an unknown experimental factor could not be ruled out. Specific HLA alleles were associated with some 15,000 TCR beta sequences at a false discovery rate of 0.05 in a later analysis. In a later analysis, TCR association rates were found to vary across HLA loci, with the most associated TCRs seen for DRB1 alleles and the fewest for HLA-C alleles. A later analysis found that HLA-associated TCR beta chains were more clonally expanded and had lower generation probabilities than equally common non-associated chains. Compared with the approximately 670-donor mean, donors in an Asian-associated ancestry cluster had fewer N-insertions in productive TCRs, according to a later genetic analysis. A cluster of highly shared sequence variants was judged likely to represent a technical artifact of the sequencing pipeline. Across donors, most TCR sequences were observed very rarely, whereas some public TCRs were present in many individuals. Some IMGT-functional V segments, including TRBV6-2 and TRBV6-3, could not be distinguished by the 87-base-pair reads and were therefore excluded. Assigning TCR associations to individual alleles was difficult when HLA alleles, especially DR and DQ, strongly co-occurred. A later analysis found that most CMV-associated TCR beta chains appeared HLA-restricted, with HLA associations seemingly driven largely by CMV exposure. According to a later analysis, parvovirus B19, influenza, CMV and Epstein-Barr virus appeared linked to several top co-occurrence clusters. Only TCR beta chains were sequenced in this cohort, and the absence of alpha or paired-chain data limited detectable features. Because HLA typing was missing for some donors at each locus, association tests included only the typed subset. In the study, about 150 TCR beta chains were listed as associated with cytomegalovirus. Sequencing depth was assumed to be roughly uniform across donors in the presence/absence analyses, though that assumption may not hold. A further reported finding was that TCR beta sequences accurately predicted the HLA-A and HLA-B alleles for most subjects in the first cohort. In an earlier analysis of several hundred of the donors, most TCR beta V segments were observed in productive rearrangements about 90% or about 30% of the time, broadly matching IMGT annotations. About 17 rarely observed V segments, including chromosome 9 orphons, were excluded from the earlier analysis of several hundred of the donors because counts were too low. The only immune exposure information available for the cohort was CMV serostatus. In vitro tests confirmed that three of the cytomegalovirus-associated TCR beta chains recognize cytomegalovirus antigens.

The CDR3 runs 14 amino acids, cysteine and phenylalanine included. The read is trimmed to its CDR3 DNA, 42 bases read in frame from base 1. According to the germline V gene, CDR1 reads MDHEN and CDR2 reads SYDVKM. Trimming removed 2 bases from V and 4 bases from J, leaving 12 bases between the germline ends. This clone was counted only a few times. What antigen it recognizes has not been identified. No base-level quality is on record; no much larger clone is a single base apart. The library was generated by the immunoSEQ multiplex PCR assay. The multiplex PCR relied on a mix of 60 forward primers for TCR Vbeta segments and 13 reverse primers for TCR Jbeta segments. A multiplex PCR assay on genomic DNA amplified the CDR3 region of rearranged TCR beta genes. The Illumina HiSeq System was used to sequence the amplified TCR beta libraries as 87-base-pair reads. In the source study's methods: A later analysis tallied 75 million to 95 million unique TCR beta chains across the 700 or so repertoires, and about 10 million of those chains were shared by two or more donors. To remove PCR and sequencing errors, raw reads were error-corrected and collapsed into unique sequences using a nearest-neighbor algorithm that merged closely related sequences. Alignment of CDR3 sequences to IMGT reference sequences was used to assign V, D and J gene segments. For a sequence to be retained, a match of at least six nucleotides was required to both a V gene segment and a J gene segment. Rearrangements were classified as productive when the CDR3 lacked stop codons and remained in frame with V and J, and all other rearrangements were classified as non-productive. CDR3 was defined according to IMGT convention as the region running from the second conserved V-encoded cysteine to the conserved J-encoded phenylalanine. In an earlier analysis of 500 to 650 of the donors, sequences lacking an unambiguous match to a single V gene segment were excluded. An earlier analysis of a few hundred of the donors called V segments functional above 56.7% productive rearrangements and segregating when the between-donor standard deviation exceeded 5%. A statistical classification framework was built to diagnose cytomegalovirus status from the catalog of TCR beta chain sequences. A later analysis assigned V and J genes by comparing TCR nucleotide sequences with IMGT/GENE-DB human TR gene sequences. Using the TCRdist pipeline, a later analysis assigned CDR3 sequences along with most-parsimonious VDJ recombination scenarios. In a later analysis, each TCR beta chain was defined by its CDR3 amino acid sequence together with its V-gene family, and reads without a unique V-gene family were excluded. As a way to deal with suspected cross-contamination and a sequencing artifact, a later analysis dropped hundreds of nucleotide sequences that were highly shared and had low generation probability. For each public chain, a later analysis derived a clonal expansion index from normalized ranks of inferred template counts within each repertoire. In a later analysis, generation probabilities were computed with a VDJ recombination model fitted to out-of-frame rearrangements, and the resulting probabilities were checked against IGoR. In a later analysis, hypergeometric tests were used to score TCR-TCR, TCR-HLA and TCR-CMV co-occurrence, with a repertoire-size bias correction applied to TCR pairs. False discovery rates were estimated in a later analysis by permuting HLA or CMV assignments 20 times. A later analysis grouped co-occurring TCRs with DBSCAN, adding TCRdist sequence similarity when clustering within HLA-allele-positive subsets. Repertoires with fewer than 30,000 or more than 120,000 public chains, plus five repertoires with anomalous nucleotide sharing, were excluded from co-occurrence clustering. In its TCRdb copy, this immuneACCESS table keeps in-frame sequences only and misses some clones. Where compared with another copy, unresolved V genes explain less than half of these, and the others have no known cause. The DNA was the basis for D and trimming; V, J and clone size are from that table. The sample table contains under 250,000 clones; only one count was recorded for less than 85% of them. The ten largest account for approximately 0.63% of the sample.

The cohort was made up of approximately 670 healthy bone marrow donors. At the time of sampling, all cohort members were nominally healthy, though unrecorded immune exposures were likely present. The donor tested CMV seronegative and was one of the 352 seronegative cohort members. A peripheral blood sample was collected from each donor, and TCR beta sequencing was performed on peripheral blood mononuclear cells. The Qiagen DNeasy Blood Extraction Kit was used to extract genomic DNA from the blood cell samples. Sequencing was carried out using PBMCs. The V and J genes are TRBV28 and TRBJ2-7; perhaps TRBD2 is the D gene, with 6 bases matching. The receptor's source is a man in his late teens or twenties in good health and CMV-seronegative. The DNA is TGTGCCAGCAGTTTAACGGCAGGGAGGTACGAGCAGTACTTC. This codes for CASSLTAGRYEQYF.